This TCR beta chain was recovered during a study of T cells in Graves' hyperthyroidism and ophthalmopathy. There were TCR beta CDR3 regions amplified from RNA transcripts. The primer set for the first-round RT-PCR of the TCR CDR3 was HTBI. TCRdb called the multiplex PCR reads again in MiXCR, with one record for every CDR3 protein. The table shows about 640,000 distinct CDR3 sequences, with less than 25% occurring only once. V was pared by 3 bases and J by 3 bases, with 11 bases between. The CDR3 totals 14 residues. Germline lookup yields CDR1 WSHSY and CDR2 SAAADI. The sequencing sample was made of blood. The sequence came from a man aged 30 to 39 with Graves' ophthalmopathy. The rearrangement links TRBV10-2 to TRBJ1-2; D is undetermined. CDR3 in amino acids: CASSDPRRDYGYTF. Here the CDR3 DNA reads TGCGCCAGCAGTGACCCTAGGCGTGACTATGGCTACACCTTC.